This T cell receptor (beta chain) is drawn from a study of T-cell reconstitution after alpha-beta-depleted transplantation in children. The library targeted TCRbeta and was prepared with unique molecular identifiers. TCRdb re-called the PCR reads with MiXCR, one entry per CDR3 protein. The table has about 500,000 distinct CDR3 sequences, around a third seen once. This clonotype was seen a handful of times. The sequence derives from a human donor who donated a stem cell graft to a child with aplastic anemia. The sequencing used PBMCs from the stem cell graft donor, collected from the stem cell graft.

The CDR3 protein is CASSEEFERDTQYF. Written as DNA, the CDR3 is TGTGCCAGCAGTGAGGAGTTCGAGCGAGATACGCAGTATTTT. The chain is built from TRBV6-1 and TRBJ2-3; D is unclear. CDR1 MNHNS and CDR2 SASEGT come from the germline V gene. V lost 3 bases and J 5 bases, leaving 12 bases between the germline ends. The CDR3 runs 14 residues.